The rows below give T cell receptor beta chains drawn from one sample of a study of T cell responses to AZD1222 COVID-19 vaccine. The data were produced by immunoSEQ multiplex PCR, yet TCRdb's version contains in-frame clones alone and is incomplete. The sample records some 130,000 clones, 93% being singletons. The sample was peripheral blood, taken on day 0 of AZD1222 vaccination. The source of these receptors is an adult in good health. Both conserved end residues are part of each CDR3. D genes are given only for firm matches. Size tells how often a clone was seen (once, few, many) or the class of an expanded clone, and some rows leave it out.

-	TRBV21-1	-	TRBJ2-7	TGTGCCAGCGAGGGACCGGGAGTTTACGAGCAGTACTTC	CASEGPGVYEQYF
once	TRBV28	TRBD1	TRBJ1-1	TGTGCCAGCAGTTTCCAGGGGGCAAGAACTGAAGCTTTCTTT	CASSFQGARTEAFF
-	TRBV10-2	-	TRBJ1-2	TGCGCCAGCAGTCAGGGCATGACCGGCTATGGCTACACCTTC	CASSQGMTGYGYTF
few	TRBV4-3	-	TRBJ2-5	TGCGCCAGCAGCCAAGATAGGGCAGACGGTCAAGAGACCCAGTACTTC	CASSQDRADGQETQYF
-	TRBV6-5	-	TRBJ1-2	TGTGCCAGCAGTTACTCATGGCAGCCTAACTATGGCTACACCTTC	CASSYSWQPNYGYTF
-	TRBV5-5	-	TRBJ1-1	TGTGCCAGCAGCTTGGCCGGGACGGGGAACACTGAAGCTTTCTTT	CASSLAGTGNTEAFF
-	TRBV7-8	TRBD2	TRBJ2-1	TGTGCCAGCAGCTTAGCGAGGCTAGCGGGCTATGAGCAGTTCTTC	CASSLARLAGYEQFF
-	TRBV3-1/TRBV3-2	TRBD1	TRBJ1-2	TGTGCCAGCAGCCAAGGGACAGGGGGGCACTATGGCTACACCTTC	CASSQGTGGHYGYTF
-	TRBV19	-	TRBJ1-1	TGTGCCAGTAGTATCCGGGCCGCGGGGACTGAAGCTTTCTTT	CASSIRAAGTEAFF
-	TRBV19	TRBD2	TRBJ2-1	TGTGCCAGTAGGTCGGGTTTGGCGGGAGGGTCCAATGAGCAGTTCTTC	CASRSGLAGGSNEQFF
-	TRBV11-2	-	TRBJ1-4	TGTGCCAGCAGCCCACGGGTTGTGACTAATGAAAAACTGTTTTTT	CASSPRVVTNEKLFF
-	TRBV28	TRBD1	TRBJ1-6	TGTGCCAGCAGTTTGGGGACAGGTTCACCCCTCCACTTT	CASSLGTGSPLHF
-	TRBV5-1	TRBD2	TRBJ2-7	TGCGCCAGCAGATTCGGACTAGCGGGAGACGAGCAGTACTTC	CASRFGLAGDEQYF
few	TRBV10-3	TRBD1	TRBJ1-6	TGTGCCATCAGGCCAGACAGGGGGCAAAATTCACCCCTCCACTTT	CAIRPDRGQNSPLHF
-	TRBV19	-	TRBJ2-5	TGTGCCAGTAGTTCTACCGGGACCGCAACCTCGAGGACCCAGTACTTC	CASSSTGTATSRTQYF
-	TRBV6-5	-	TRBJ2-7	TGTGCCAGCAGTTATGGAGGCAGGGAGTATGAGCAGTACTTC	CASSYGGREYEQYF
-	TRBV4-1	TRBD2	TRBJ2-3	TGCGCCAGCAGCCAGGGGAGGGGAGCCACAGATACGCAGTATTTT	CASSQGRGATDTQYF
-	TRBV7-2	TRBD2	TRBJ2-1	TGTGCCAGCAGCCAGCAAGCGGGAGGGTACAATGAGCAGTTCTTC	CASSQQAGGYNEQFF
-	TRBV5-3	TRBD1	TRBJ2-2	TGTGCCAGAAGCTTCACAAAACCAGACAGGGGCCAGGCTAGGGACACCGGGGAGCTGTTTTTT	CARSFTKPDRGQARDTGELFF
-	TRBV4-3	-	TRBJ1-4	TGCGCCAGCAGCCAAGATCGGACACCCCGGGGGGAAAAACTGTTTTTT	CASSQDRTPRGEKLFF
-	TRBV9	-	TRBJ2-1	TGTGCCAGCAGCGTGACAGGACCCCATGAGCAGTTCTTC	CASSVTGPHEQFF
-	TRBV27	-	TRBJ2-3	TGTGCCAGCAGTTTAGGTCCAGATACGCAGTATTTT	CASSLGPDTQYF
-	TRBV7-9	-	TRBJ1-3	TGTGCCAGCAGCTTAGTGACGGGGCTCTTATATTTT	CASSLVTGLLYF
once	TRBV9	-	TRBJ1-2	TGTGCCAGCAGCGCCGGGGGCCCTAACTATGGCTACACCTTC	CASSAGGPNYGYTF
-	TRBV5-1	TRBD1	TRBJ2-2	TGCGCCAGCAGCTTCATACAGGGGTATGGCGGGGAGCTGTTTTTT	CASSFIQGYGGELFF
once	TRBV7-2	-	TRBJ1-1	TGTGCCAGCAGCTTAACTATGAACACTGAAGCTTTCTTT	CASSLTMNTEAFF
-	TRBV27	-	TRBJ2-7	TGTGCCAGCAGTCCCCACCCCCCCAGGGAGAACGAGCAGTACTTC	CASSPHPPRENEQYF
-	TRBV5-6	TRBD1	TRBJ2-3	TGTGCCAGCAGCTCGCCGACAGGGCTCGGAGTGGTGGATACGCAGTATTTT	CASSSPTGLGVVDTQYF
-	TRBV25-1	-	TRBJ2-3	TGTGCCAGCAGTGAGGGGAGCCCAGATACGCAGTATTTT	CASSEGSPDTQYF
once	TRBV3-1/TRBV3-2	-	TRBJ2-3	TGTGCCAGCAGCCGTAATTTTTATGCGCAGTATTTT	CASSRNFYAQYF
once	TRBV4-3	-	TRBJ1-1	TGCGCCAGCAGCCCTAGGACAAATATGAACACTGAAGCTTTCTTT	CASSPRTNMNTEAFF
-	TRBV9	-	TRBJ2-7	TGTGCCAGCAGCGCACAGGCTCTCTCAAACTACGAGCAGTACTTC	CASSAQALSNYEQYF
few	TRBV2	TRBD1	TRBJ1-1	TGTGCCAGCAGTGCTCAGGGGGCTACTGAAGCTTTCTTT	CASSAQGATEAFF
once	TRBV19	TRBD1	TRBJ1-5	TGTGCCAGTAGTATAACAGGGGGAGGTCGTAATCAGCCCCAGCATTTT	CASSITGGGRNQPQHF
-	TRBV19	-	TRBJ1-1	TGTGCCAGTAGACCCCGGACGGAGAACACTGAAGCTTTCTTT	CASRPRTENTEAFF
-	TRBV19	-	TRBJ2-7	TGTGCCAGTAGTTCTGGAATAGGGCCCTACGAGCAGTACTTC	CASSSGIGPYEQYF
-	TRBV27	-	TRBJ2-3	TGTGCCAGCAGTTTATCGTTTGGAGATACGCAGTATTTT	CASSLSFGDTQYF
once	TRBV5-1	TRBD2	TRBJ2-1	TGCGCCAGCAGCCGCAGGACTAGCCGTAGCTCCTACAATGAGCAGTTCTTC	CASSRRTSRSSYNEQFF
-	TRBV6-5	TRBD1	TRBJ1-1	TGTGCCAGCAGTACCGGGACAGATCACACTGAAGCTTTCTTT	CASSTGTDHTEAFF
-	TRBV3-1/TRBV3-2	TRBD1	TRBJ1-4	TGTGCCAGCAGCCAAGGGTACAGGGGAAGTGAAAAACTGTTTTTT	CASSQGYRGSEKLFF
-	TRBV11-2	TRBD1	TRBJ1-6	TGTGCCAGCAGCGAAGGGACAGAGCCCCTGGGAACCCTCCACTTT	CASSEGTEPLGTLHF
-	TRBV4-2	-	TRBJ1-3	TGTGCCAGCAGCCAAGTGCAGACCTCTGGAAACACCATATATTTT	CASSQVQTSGNTIYF
once	TRBV6-1	-	TRBJ1-5	TGTGCCAGCAGTGAAGAAGTCGGAAAGGACAGTAGGAATCAGCCCCAGCATTTT	CASSEEVGKDSRNQPQHF
once	TRBV6-5	-	TRBJ1-6	TGTGCCAGCAGTACCGCCTCGGGGGGATCACCCCTCCACTTT	CASSTASGGSPLHF
-	TRBV5-1	TRBD2	TRBJ2-1	TGCGCCAGCAGCCCTGGACTAGCGGCCTACAATGAGCAGTTCTTC	CASSPGLAAYNEQFF
-	TRBV28	-	TRBJ1-1	TGTGCCAGCAGTTTATGGGGGGCGAACACTGAAGCTTTCTTT	CASSLWGANTEAFF
-	TRBV9	-	TRBJ1-2	TGTGCCAGCAGCACGGGACACTCCTCTAACTATGGCTACACCTTC	CASSTGHSSNYGYTF
-	TRBV6-5	-	TRBJ2-7	TGTGCCAGCAGTTACTCAGGGGAAGGGACCCCCTACGAGCAGTACTTC	CASSYSGEGTPYEQYF